Listed below are T cell receptor beta chains from one sample, sequenced in a study of blood T cells in healthy people across ages. In TCRdb, the 5' RACE reads were re-called with MiXCR into one record per CDR3 protein. The repertoire includes approximately 800,000 distinct CDR3 sequences, around a quarter of them detected once, and more than 3% sits in the top ten. The data also belong to a second study, concerning T cells of mothers and their children.

Sequencing was performed on blood. The receptors come from a boy between 10 and 17 years old in good health. The CDR3 runs from the conserved cysteine through the conserved F or W. Each record gives: J gene, D gene, CDR3 length, V gene, clone size, CDR3 DNA, CDR3 protein. D genes are given only for firm matches. Size values are once, few and many counts, or a class for expanded clones, and some rows have none.

J: TRBJ2-1
D: .
length: 13
V: TRBV19
size: .
DNA: TGTGCCAGTAGTATAGGCGGCTACAATGAGCAGTTCTTC
CDR3: CASSIGGYNEQFF

J: TRBJ1-3
D: .
length: 15
V: TRBV20-1
size: .
DNA: TGCAGTGCTAGAGATCCCCCCACGTCTGGAAACACCATATATTTT
CDR3: CSARDPPTSGNTIYF

J: TRBJ2-1
D: TRBD2
length: 14
V: TRBV19
size: few
DNA: TGTGCCACCGCAGCGGGAGGCATCTACAATGAGCAGTTCTTC
CDR3: CATAAGGIYNEQFF

J: TRBJ2-1
D: .
length: 14
V: TRBV6-5
size: .
DNA: TGTGCCAGCAGTTACTCGAAGGTCTACAATGAGCAGTTCTTC
CDR3: CASSYSKVYNEQFF

J: TRBJ2-6
D: .
length: 16
V: TRBV7-8
size: once
DNA: TGTGCCAGCAGCGACCGACAGTTGTATGGGGCCAACGTCCTGACTTTC
CDR3: CASSDRQLYGANVLTF

J: TRBJ2-5
D: .
length: 14
V: TRBV12-3/TRBV12-4
size: .
DNA: TGTGCCAGCAGTCCGGACAGCCAGCAGGAGACCCAGTACTTC
CDR3: CASSPDSQQETQYF

J: TRBJ2-7
D: .
length: 14
V: TRBV29-1
size: once
DNA: TGCAGCGTTGAAGAATCCACTCGCCGGTACGAGCAGTACTTC
CDR3: CSVEESTRRYEQYF

J: TRBJ2-3
D: .
length: 17
V: TRBV24-1
size: few
DNA: TGTGCCACCAGTGATTTGCTCGGAGGCGACAGGCCAGATACGCAGTATTTT
CDR3: CATSDLLGGDRPDTQYF

J: TRBJ2-3
D: .
length: 16
V: TRBV12-3/TRBV12-4
size: .
DNA: TGTGCCAGCAGCACCCTACCGGGATCCGAAGCGGATACGCAGTATTTT
CDR3: CASSTLPGSEADTQYF

J: TRBJ1-1
D: TRBD1
length: 15
V: TRBV11-2
size: .
DNA: TGTGCCAGCAGCTTAGTGGAGGGGGCCGGGACTGAAGCTTTCTTT
CDR3: CASSLVEGAGTEAFF

J: TRBJ2-2
D: .
length: 15
V: TRBV7-9
size: many
DNA: TGTGCCAGCAGCTCCAGAACGAAGAACACCGGGGAGCTGTTTTTT
CDR3: CASSSRTKNTGELFF

J: TRBJ1-2
D: TRBD1
length: 13
V: TRBV20-1
size: .
DNA: TGCAGTGCTGGACAGGGGGGTAGTGGTGGCTACACCTTC
CDR3: CSAGQGGSGGYTF

J: TRBJ2-3
D: .
length: 16
V: TRBV14
size: .
DNA: TGTGCCAGCAGCCAAGTCAGGAGCGCTCTCACAGATACGCAGTATTTT
CDR3: CASSQVRSALTDTQYF

J: TRBJ1-2
D: .
length: 13
V: TRBV20-1
size: few
DNA: TGCAGTGCCCCTTCAAGGACGGGAGATGGCTACACCTTC
CDR3: CSAPSRTGDGYTF

J: TRBJ1-5
D: .
length: 15
V: TRBV19
size: .
DNA: TGTGCCAGTAGTATTATGGGAGGGGTGAATCAGCCCCAGCATTTT
CDR3: CASSIMGGVNQPQHF

J: TRBJ2-2
D: TRBD1
length: 16
V: TRBV5-1
size: .
DNA: TGCGCCAGCAGCTTGGTTGTGGACAGGGTGACCGGGGAGCTGTTTTTT
CDR3: CASSLVVDRVTGELFF

J: TRBJ1-4
D: .
length: 15
V: TRBV12-3/TRBV12-4
size: .
DNA: TGTGCCAGCCGCAACGGGGGGGCGCGGAGTGAAAAACTGTTTTTT
CDR3: CASRNGGARSEKLFF

J: TRBJ2-6
D: TRBD1
length: 18
V: TRBV7-8
size: .
DNA: TGTGCCAGCAGCTTCCGGACAGGAACTTACTCTGGGGCCAACGTCCTGACTTTC
CDR3: CASSFRTGTYSGANVLTF

J: TRBJ2-7
D: .
length: 12
V: TRBV20-1
size: few
DNA: TGCAGTGCTAGGGCAGGGTTGGCCGAGCAGTACTTC
CDR3: CSARAGLAEQYF

J: TRBJ2-5
D: .
length: 14
V: TRBV29-1
size: few
DNA: TGCAGCGTGCACCCAGTGGACTCACAAGAGACCCAGTACTTC
CDR3: CSVHPVDSQETQYF

J: TRBJ2-5
D: .
length: 11
V: TRBV6-2/TRBV6-3
size: .
DNA: TGTGCCAGCAGGCACAAAGAGACCCAGTACTTC
CDR3: CASRHKETQYF

J: TRBJ2-3
D: TRBD2
length: 14
V: TRBV29-1
size: .
DNA: TGCAGCGTTGATCTCGTGCTAGCGGCAGATACGCAGTATTTT
CDR3: CSVDLVLAADTQYF

J: TRBJ1-4
D: .
length: 14
V: TRBV29-1
size: few
DNA: TGCAGCGTTAATGCCCGGGGGACTAATGAAAAACTGTTTTTT
CDR3: CSVNARGTNEKLFF

J: TRBJ1-2
D: .
length: 15
V: TRBV20-1
size: .
DNA: TGCAGTGCTCCGAGAGCCGACAGAACTAACTATGGCTACACCTTC
CDR3: CSAPRADRTNYGYTF

J: TRBJ1-2
D: TRBD1
length: 17
V: TRBV7-9
size: .
DNA: TGTGCCAGCAGCACCGGGCATGACAGGGGATCTAACTATGGCTACACCTTC
CDR3: CASSTGHDRGSNYGYTF

J: TRBJ2-5
D: TRBD1
length: 16
V: TRBV6-2/TRBV6-3
size: .
DNA: TGTGCCAGCAGGCTCCGGGACAGGGAACATGCGGAGACCCAGTACTTC
CDR3: CASRLRDREHAETQYF

J: TRBJ2-7
D: .
length: 13
V: TRBV6-6
size: .
DNA: TGTGCCACCATGGGGTGGGACAATTACGAGCAGTACTTC
CDR3: CATMGWDNYEQYF

J: TRBJ1-5
D: TRBD1
length: 16
V: TRBV7-2
size: once
DNA: TGTGCCAGCAGCCTACAGGGGACTTATAGCAATCAGCCCCAGCATTTT
CDR3: CASSLQGTYSNQPQHF

J: TRBJ2-5
D: TRBD1
length: 15
V: TRBV4-1
size: many
DNA: TGCGCCAGCAGCCGCAGTACAGGGGGACGAGAGACCCAGTACTTC
CDR3: CASSRSTGGRETQYF

J: TRBJ2-1
D: .
length: 15
V: TRBV20-1
size: .
DNA: TGCAGTGCTAAGGAAGGCGGGGCGGCCTACAATGAGCAGTTCTTC
CDR3: CSAKEGGAAYNEQFF

J: TRBJ2-7
D: .
length: 15
V: TRBV7-2
size: .
DNA: TGTGCCAGCAGCCAAGACTATTCCTGGTCCTACGAGCAGTACTTC
CDR3: CASSQDYSWSYEQYF